The T cell receptor (beta chain) described here comes from a study of shared clonotypes between healthy human individuals. Libraries were prepared by immunoSEQ multiplex PCR; TCRdb keeps only in-frame clonotypes and omits some of them. The table has about 2.1 million clones, just over 90% seen once. Positively selected for CCR7, the CD45RO-negative cells used as naive CD8 cells excluded terminally differentiated effector memory CD45RA+ cells. Between the trimmed V and J ends, which lost 5 bases and 10 bases, there was a span of 9 bases. Germline values: CDR1 SGHAT, CDR2 FQNNGV. CDR3 size: 11 residues.

The sequence derives from a man younger than 35 in good health. Some clones in this sample may be carry-over from other donors' samples. Sequenced: naive CD8+ T cells from PBMCs. The gene calls are TRBV11-2 and TRBJ2-1, with D uncertain. DNA for the CDR3: TGTGCCAGCAGCCTGACCTGGGAGCAGTTCTTC. It encodes CASSLTWEQFF.